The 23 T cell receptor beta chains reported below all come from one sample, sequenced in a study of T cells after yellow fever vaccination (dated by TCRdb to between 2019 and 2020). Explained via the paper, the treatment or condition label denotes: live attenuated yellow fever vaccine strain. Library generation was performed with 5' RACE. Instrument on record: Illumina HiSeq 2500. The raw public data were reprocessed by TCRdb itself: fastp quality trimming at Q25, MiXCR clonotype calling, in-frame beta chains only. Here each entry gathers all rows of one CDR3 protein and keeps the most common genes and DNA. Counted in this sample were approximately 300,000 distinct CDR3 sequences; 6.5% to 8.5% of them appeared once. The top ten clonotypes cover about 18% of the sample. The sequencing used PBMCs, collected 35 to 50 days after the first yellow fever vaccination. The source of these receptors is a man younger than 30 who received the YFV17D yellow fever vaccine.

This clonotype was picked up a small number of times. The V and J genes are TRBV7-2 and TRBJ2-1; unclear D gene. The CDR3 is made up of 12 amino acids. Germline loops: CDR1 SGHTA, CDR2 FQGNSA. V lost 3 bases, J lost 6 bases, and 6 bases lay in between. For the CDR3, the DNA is TGTGCCAGCAGCTTGGACGCCAATGAGCAGTTCTTC. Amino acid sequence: CASSLDANEQFF.

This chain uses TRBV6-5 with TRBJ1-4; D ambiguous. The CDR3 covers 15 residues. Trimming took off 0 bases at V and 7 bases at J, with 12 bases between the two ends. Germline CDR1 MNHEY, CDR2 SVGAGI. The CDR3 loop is CASSYSGLGGEKLFF. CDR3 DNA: TGTGCCAGCAGTTACTCCGGGCTCGGAGGTGAAAAACTGTTTTTT.

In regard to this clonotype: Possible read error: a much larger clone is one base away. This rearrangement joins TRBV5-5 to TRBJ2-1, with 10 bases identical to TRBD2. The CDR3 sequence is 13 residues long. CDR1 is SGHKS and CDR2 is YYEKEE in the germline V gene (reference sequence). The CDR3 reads CTSSFSGGTEQFF. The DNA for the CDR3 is TGTACCAGCAGCTTTAGCGGGGGGACAGAGCAGTTCTTC.

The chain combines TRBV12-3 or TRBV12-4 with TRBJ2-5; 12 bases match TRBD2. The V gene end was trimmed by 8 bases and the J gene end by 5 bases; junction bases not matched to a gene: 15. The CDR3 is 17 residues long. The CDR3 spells CASSPGLAGGLRETQYF. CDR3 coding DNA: TGTGCCAGCTCCCCGGGGCTAGCGGGGGGGCTGCGGGAGACCCAGTACTTC.

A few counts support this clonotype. DNA of the CDR3: TGTGCCAGCAGTTTATTTTTAGGCCAGCCGAAGACTGAAGCTTTCTTT. It specifies CASSLFLGQPKTEAFF. V and J are TRBV28 and TRBJ1-1, with D uncertain. V was pared by 1 base and J by 5 bases, with 17 bases between. The CDR3 has 16 residues. Germline V CDR1 and CDR2: MDHEN, SYDVKM. Drawing the rest from reference TRBV28 and TRBJ1-1, the complete variable domain is DVKVTQSSRYLVKRTGEKVFLECVQDMDHENMFWYRQDPGLGLRLIYFSYDVKMKEKGDIPEGYSVSREKKERFSLILESASTNQTSMYLCASSLFLGQPKTEAFFGQGTRLTVV.

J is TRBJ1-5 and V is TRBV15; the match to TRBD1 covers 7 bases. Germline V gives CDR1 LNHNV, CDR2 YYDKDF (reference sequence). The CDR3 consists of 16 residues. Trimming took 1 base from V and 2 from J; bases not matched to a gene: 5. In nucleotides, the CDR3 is TGTGCCACCAGCAGAGCGAACAGGGGTGGCAATCAGCCCCAGCATTTT. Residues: CATSRANRGGNQPQHF.

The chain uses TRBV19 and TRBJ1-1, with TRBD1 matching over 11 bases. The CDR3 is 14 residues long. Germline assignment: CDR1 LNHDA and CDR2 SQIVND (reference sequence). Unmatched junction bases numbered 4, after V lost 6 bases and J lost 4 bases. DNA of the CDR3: TGTGCCAGTAGGGGACAGGGGGTCGTCACTGAAGCTTTCTTT. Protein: CASRGQGVVTEAFF.

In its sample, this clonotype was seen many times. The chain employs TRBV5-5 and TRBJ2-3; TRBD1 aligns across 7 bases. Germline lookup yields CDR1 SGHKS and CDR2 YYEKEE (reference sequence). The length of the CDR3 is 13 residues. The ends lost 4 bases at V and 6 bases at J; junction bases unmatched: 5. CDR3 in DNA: TGTGCCAGCAGCCGACAGGGTACGGATACGCAGTATTTT. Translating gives CASSRQGTDTQYF.

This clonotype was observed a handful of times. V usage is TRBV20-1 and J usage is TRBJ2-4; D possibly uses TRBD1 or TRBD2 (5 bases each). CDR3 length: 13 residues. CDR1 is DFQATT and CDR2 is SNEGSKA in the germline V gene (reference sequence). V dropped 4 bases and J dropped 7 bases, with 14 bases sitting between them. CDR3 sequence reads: CSATVPGTNIQYF. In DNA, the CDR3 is TGCAGTGCTACCGTCCCGGGGACGAACATTCAGTACTTC.

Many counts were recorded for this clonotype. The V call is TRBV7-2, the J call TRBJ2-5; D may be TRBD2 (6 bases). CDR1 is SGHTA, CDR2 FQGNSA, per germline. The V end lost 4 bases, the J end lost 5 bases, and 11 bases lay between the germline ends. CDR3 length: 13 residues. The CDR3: CASSSSGRETQYF. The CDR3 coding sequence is TGTGCCAGCAGCTCCTCAGGGAGGGAGACCCAGTACTTC.

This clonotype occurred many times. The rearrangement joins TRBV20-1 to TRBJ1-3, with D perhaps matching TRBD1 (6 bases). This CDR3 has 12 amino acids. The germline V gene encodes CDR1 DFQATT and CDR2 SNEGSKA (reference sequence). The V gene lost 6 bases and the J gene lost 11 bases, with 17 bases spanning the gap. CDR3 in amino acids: CSAQLQGTAIYF. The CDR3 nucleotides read TGCAGTGCGCAATTACAGGGAACCGCCATATATTTT.

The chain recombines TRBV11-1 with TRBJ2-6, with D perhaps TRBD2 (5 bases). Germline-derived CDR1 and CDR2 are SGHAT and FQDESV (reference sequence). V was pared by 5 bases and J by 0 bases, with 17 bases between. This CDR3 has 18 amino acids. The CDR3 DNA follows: TGTGCCAGCAGCCCCGTTGAGCAACGGGGCTCTGGGGCCAACGTCCTGACTTTC. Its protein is CASSPVEQRGSGANVLTF. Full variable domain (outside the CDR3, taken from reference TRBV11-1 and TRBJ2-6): EAEVAQSPRYKITEKSQAVAFWCDPISGHATLYWYRQILGQGPELLVQFQDESVVDDSQLPKDRFSAERLKGVDSTLKIQPAELGDSAMYLCASSPVEQRGSGANVLTFGAGSRLTVL.

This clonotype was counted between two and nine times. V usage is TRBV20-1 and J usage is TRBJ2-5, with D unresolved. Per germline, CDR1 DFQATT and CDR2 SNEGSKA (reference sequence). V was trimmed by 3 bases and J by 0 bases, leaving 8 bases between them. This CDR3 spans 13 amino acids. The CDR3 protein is CSASASYQETQYF. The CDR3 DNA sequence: TGCAGTGCTAGCGCTTCGTACCAAGAGACCCAGTACTTC.

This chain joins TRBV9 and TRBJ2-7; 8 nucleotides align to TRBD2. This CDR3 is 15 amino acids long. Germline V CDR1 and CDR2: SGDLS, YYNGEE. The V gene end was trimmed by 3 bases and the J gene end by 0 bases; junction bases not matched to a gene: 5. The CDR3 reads CASSAIAGSSYEQYF. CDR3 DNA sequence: TGTGCCAGCAGCGCAATAGCGGGAAGCTCCTACGAGCAGTACTTC.

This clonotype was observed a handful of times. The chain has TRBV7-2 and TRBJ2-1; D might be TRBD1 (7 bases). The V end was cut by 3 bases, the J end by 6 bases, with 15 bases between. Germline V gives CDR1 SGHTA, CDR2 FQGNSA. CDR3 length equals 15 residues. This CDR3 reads CASSFGPQGGNEQFF. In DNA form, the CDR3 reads TGTGCCAGCAGCTTCGGGCCTCAGGGGGGCAATGAGCAGTTCTTC. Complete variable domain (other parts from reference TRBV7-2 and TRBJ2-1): GAGVSQSPSNKVTEKGKDVELRCDPISGHTALYWYRQSLGQGLEFLIYFQGNSAPDKSGLPSDRFSAERTGGSVSTLTIQRTQQEDSAVYLCASSFGPQGGNEQFFGPGTRLTVL.

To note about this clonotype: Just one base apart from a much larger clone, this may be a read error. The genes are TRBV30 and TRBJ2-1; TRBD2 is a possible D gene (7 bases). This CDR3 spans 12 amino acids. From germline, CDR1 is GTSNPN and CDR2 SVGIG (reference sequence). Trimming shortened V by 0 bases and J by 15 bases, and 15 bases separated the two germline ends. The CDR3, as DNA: TGTGCCTGGAGTGTTTTTGTGGGGGGGCCGTTCTTC. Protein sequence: CAWSVFVGGPFF.

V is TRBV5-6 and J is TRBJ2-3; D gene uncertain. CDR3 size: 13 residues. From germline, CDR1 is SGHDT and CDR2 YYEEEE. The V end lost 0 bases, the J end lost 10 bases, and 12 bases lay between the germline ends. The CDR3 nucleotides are TGTGCCAGCAGCTTGGCCAGTAGGTATGCGCAGTATTTT. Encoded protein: CASSLASRYAQYF.

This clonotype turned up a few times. The CDR3 sequence: CASSQDLRGAGSPLHF. The CDR3 nucleotides read TGTGCCAGCAGCCAAGATTTACGTGGCGCCGGATCACCCCTCCACTTT. The chain employs TRBV4-2 and TRBJ1-6; D ambiguous. Germline values: CDR1 LGHNA, CDR2 YNFKEQ. The CDR3 sequence is 16 residues long. Trimming stripped 0 bases from V and 10 bases from J, with 16 bases between.

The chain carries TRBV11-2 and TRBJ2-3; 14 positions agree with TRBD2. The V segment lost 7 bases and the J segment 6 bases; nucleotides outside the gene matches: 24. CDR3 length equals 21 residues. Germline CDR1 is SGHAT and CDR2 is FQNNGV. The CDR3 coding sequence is TGTGCCAGCATCTGGCCCTCCGCTAGGACTAGCGGGGGGAGCCGTCAGGATACGCAGTATTTT. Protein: CASIWPSARTSGGSRQDTQYF.

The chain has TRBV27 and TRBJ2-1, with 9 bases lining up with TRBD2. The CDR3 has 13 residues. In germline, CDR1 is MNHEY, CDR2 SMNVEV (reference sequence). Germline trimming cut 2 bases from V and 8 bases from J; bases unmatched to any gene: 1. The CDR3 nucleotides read TGTGCCAGCAGTTTAGAGCGGGGGGATGAGCAGTTCTTC. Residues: CASSLERGDEQFF.

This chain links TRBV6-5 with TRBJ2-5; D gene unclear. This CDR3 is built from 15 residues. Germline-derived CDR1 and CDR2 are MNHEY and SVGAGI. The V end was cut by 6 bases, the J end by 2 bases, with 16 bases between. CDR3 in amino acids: CASRYKMRTQETQYF. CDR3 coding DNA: TGTGCCAGCAGATACAAGATGAGAACACAAGAGACCCAGTACTTC.

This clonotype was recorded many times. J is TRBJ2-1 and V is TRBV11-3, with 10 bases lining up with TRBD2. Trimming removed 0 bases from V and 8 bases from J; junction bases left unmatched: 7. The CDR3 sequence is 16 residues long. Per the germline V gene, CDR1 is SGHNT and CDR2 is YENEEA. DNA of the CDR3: TGTGCCAGCAGCTTAGAGTTAGCGGGGGGTCAGGATGAGCAGTTCTTC. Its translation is CASSLELAGGQDEQFF. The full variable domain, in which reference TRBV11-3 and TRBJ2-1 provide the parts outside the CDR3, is EAGVVQSPRYKIIEKKQPVAFWCNPISGHNTLYWYLQNLGQGPELLIRYENEEAVDDSQLPKDRFSAERLKGVDSTLKIQPAELGDSAVYLCASSLELAGGQDEQFFGPGTRLTVL.

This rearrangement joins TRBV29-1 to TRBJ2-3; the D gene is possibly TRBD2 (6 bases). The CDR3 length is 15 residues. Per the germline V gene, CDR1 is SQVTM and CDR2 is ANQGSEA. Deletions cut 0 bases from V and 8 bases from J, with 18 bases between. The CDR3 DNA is TGCAGCGTTGAAGAGGGGCGGGACGGCCACGGTACGCAGTATTTT. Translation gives CSVEEGRDGHGTQYF.